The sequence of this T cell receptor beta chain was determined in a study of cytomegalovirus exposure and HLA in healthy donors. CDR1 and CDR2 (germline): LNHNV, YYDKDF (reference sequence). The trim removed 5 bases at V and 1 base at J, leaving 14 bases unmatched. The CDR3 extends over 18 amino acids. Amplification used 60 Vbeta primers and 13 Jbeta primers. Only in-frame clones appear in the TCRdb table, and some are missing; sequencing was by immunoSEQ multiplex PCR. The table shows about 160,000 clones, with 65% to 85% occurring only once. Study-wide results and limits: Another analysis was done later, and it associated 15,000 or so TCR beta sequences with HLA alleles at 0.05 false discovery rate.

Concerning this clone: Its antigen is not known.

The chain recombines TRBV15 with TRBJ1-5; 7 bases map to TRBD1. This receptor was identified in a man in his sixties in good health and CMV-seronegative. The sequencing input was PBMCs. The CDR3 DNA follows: TGTGCCACCAGCCCGCGACAGGGCATAGGATGGAGCAATCAGCCCCAGCATTTT. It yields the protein CATSPRQGIGWSNQPQHF.